This T cell receptor beta chain stems from a study of blood T cell repertoires in COVID-19. At the level of the study: Samples came from the United States, Italy and Spain, spanning acute and convalescent COVID-19. T cells, B-cell-depleted T cells, or PBMCs supplied cDNA or gDNA.

V was trimmed by 6 bases and J by 10 bases, leaving 18 bases between them. The CDR3 sequence is 13 residues long. Germline V gives CDR1 SGHNT, CDR2 YENEEA. Cohort assignment relied on participant-reported clinical history. Profiled with immunoSEQ multiplex PCR; TCRdb holds only in-frame clones, not every one. This table holds about 210,000 clones, 75% to 90% found once. The receptor was derived from a young woman who had been exposed to COVID-19. Sequenced: PBMCs or T cells enriched from blood (not recorded which). The V call is TRBV11-3, the J call TRBJ1-1, with D maybe TRBD1 (5 bases). This chain's CDR3 is CASSGLGGGGAFF. CDR3 sequence (DNA): TGTGCCAGCAGTGGGCTCGGTGGGGGGGGAGCTTTCTTT.